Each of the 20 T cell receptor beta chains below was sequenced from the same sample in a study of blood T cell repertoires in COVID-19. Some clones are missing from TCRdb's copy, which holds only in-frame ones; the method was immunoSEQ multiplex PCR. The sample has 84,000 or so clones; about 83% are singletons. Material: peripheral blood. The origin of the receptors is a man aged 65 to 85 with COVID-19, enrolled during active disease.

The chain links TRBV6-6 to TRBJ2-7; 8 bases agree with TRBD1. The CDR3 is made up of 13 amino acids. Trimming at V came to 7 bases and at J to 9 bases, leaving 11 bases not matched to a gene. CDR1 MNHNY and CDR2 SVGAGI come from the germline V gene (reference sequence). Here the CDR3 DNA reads TGTGCCAGCAACTCAGGACAGGGAAGTGTGCAGTACTTC. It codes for CASNSGQGSVQYF.

CDR3 in amino acids: CSVEGPKGAYEQYF. The CDR3 DNA sequence: TGCAGCGTTGAAGGGCCCAAAGGGGCCTACGAGCAGTACTTC. The V gene is TRBV29-1, the J gene TRBJ2-7; D possibly corresponds to TRBD1 (5 bases). CDR1 and CDR2 from the germline V gene are SQVTM and ANQGSEA. Trimming removed 1 base from V and 2 bases from J, with 12 bases in between. The CDR3 contains 14 residues.

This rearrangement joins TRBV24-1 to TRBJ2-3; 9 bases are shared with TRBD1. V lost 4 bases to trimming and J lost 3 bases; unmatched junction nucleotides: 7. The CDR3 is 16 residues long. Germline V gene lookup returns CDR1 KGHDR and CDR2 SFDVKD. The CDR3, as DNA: TGTGCCACCAGTGACGCGGACAGGGGAGGAACAGATACGCAGTATTTT. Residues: CATSDADRGGTDTQYF.

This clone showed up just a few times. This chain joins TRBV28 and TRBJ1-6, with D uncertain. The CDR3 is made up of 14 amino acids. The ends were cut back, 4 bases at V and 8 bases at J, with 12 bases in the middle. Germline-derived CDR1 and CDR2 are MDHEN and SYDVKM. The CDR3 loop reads CASSWFSGDSPLHF. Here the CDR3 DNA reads TGTGCCAGCAGTTGGTTTTCGGGAGATTCACCCCTCCACTTT.

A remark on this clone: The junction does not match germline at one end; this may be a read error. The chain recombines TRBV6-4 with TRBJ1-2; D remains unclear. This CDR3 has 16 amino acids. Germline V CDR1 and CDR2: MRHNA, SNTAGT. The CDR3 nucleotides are TGTACCAGCAGTGAAGGATTGGGCGAACCTAACTATGGCTACACCTTC. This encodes CTSSEGLGEPNYGYTF.

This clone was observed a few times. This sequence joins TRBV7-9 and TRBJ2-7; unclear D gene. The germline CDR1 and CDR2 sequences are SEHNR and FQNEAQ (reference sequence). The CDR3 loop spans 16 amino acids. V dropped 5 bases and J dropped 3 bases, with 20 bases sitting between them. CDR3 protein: CASSPLPGPKIYEQYF. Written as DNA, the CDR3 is TGTGCCAGCAGCCCCCTCCCGGGTCCCAAAATCTACGAGCAGTACTTC.

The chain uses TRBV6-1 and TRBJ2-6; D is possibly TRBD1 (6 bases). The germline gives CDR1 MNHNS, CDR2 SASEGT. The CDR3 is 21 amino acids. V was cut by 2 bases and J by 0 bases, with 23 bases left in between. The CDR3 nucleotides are TGTGCCAGCAGTGAAAGGGGCCCGGACAGTCGGATCCTCTCTGGGGCCAACGTCCTGACTTTC. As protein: CASSERGPDSRILSGANVLTF.

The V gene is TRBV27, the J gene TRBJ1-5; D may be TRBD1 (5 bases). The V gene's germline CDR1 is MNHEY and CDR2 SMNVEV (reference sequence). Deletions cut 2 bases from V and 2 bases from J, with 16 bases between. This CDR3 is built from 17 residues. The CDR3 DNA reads TGTGCCAGCAGTTTACGATATCAGGGAGGGGGCAATCAGCCCCAGCATTTT. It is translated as CASSLRYQGGGNQPQHF.

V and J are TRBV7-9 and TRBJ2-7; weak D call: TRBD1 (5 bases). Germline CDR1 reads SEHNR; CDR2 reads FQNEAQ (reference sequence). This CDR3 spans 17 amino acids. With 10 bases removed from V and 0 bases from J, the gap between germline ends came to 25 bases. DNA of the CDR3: TGTGCCACCGACTCAAAGGGGTGGGCTCACCCCTCCTACGAGCAGTACTTC. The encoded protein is CATDSKGWAHPSYEQYF.

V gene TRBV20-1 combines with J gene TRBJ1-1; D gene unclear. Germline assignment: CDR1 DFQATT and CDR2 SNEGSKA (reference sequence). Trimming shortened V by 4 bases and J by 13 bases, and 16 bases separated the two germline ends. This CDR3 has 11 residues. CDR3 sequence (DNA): TGCAGTGCTACAACGACAAGGCTTAATTTCTTT. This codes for CSATTTRLNFF.

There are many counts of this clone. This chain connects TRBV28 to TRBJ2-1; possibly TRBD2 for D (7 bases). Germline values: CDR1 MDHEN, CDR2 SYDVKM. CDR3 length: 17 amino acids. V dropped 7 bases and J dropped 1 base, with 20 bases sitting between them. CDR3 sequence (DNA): TGTGCCAGCACCAGTGGGGGGCGGGAGAGGTCCTACAATGAGCAGTTCTTC. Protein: CASTSGGRERSYNEQFF.

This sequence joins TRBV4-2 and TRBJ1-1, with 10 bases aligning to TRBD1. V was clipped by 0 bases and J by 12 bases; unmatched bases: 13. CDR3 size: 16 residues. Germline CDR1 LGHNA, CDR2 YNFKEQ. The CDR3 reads CASSQEGIPGQGSPFF. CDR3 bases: TGTGCCAGCAGCCAAGAGGGGATACCGGGACAGGGGAGCCCTTTCTTT.

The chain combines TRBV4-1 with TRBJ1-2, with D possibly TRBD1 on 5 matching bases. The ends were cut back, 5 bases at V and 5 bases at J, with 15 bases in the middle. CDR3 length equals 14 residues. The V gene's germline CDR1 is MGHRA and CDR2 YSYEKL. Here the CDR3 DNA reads TGCGCCAGCAGCGGTAGACAGACTCGGTATGGCTACACCTTC. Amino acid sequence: CASSGRQTRYGYTF.

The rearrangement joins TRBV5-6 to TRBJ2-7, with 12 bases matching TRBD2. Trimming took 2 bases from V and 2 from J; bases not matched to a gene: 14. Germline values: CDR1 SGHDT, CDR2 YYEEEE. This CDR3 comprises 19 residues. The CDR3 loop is CASSFWVGLAGTKTYEQYF. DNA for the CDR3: TGTGCCAGCAGCTTTTGGGTGGGACTAGCGGGTACCAAAACCTACGAGCAGTACTTC.

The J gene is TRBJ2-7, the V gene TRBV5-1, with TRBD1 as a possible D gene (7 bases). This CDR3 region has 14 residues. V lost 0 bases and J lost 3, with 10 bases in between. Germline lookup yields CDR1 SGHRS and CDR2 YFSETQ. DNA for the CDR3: TGCGCCAGCAGCTTGGGCAGGGGGGTCTACGAGCAGTACTTC. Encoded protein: CASSLGRGVYEQYF.

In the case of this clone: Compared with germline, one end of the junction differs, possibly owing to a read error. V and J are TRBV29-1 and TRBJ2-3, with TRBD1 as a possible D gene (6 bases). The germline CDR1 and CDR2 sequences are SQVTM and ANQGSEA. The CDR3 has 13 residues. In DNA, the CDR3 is TGCAGCGCTGAAGGACAGCTGGCAGATACGCAGTATTTT. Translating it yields CSAEGQLADTQYF.

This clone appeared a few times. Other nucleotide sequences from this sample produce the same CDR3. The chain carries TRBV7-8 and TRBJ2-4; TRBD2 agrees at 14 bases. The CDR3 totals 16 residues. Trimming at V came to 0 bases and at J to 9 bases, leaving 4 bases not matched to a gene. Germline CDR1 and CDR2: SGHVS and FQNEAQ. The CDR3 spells CASSLARLAGGGIQYF. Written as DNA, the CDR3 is TGTGCCAGCAGCTTAGCCCGACTAGCGGGGGGGGGCATTCAGTACTTC.

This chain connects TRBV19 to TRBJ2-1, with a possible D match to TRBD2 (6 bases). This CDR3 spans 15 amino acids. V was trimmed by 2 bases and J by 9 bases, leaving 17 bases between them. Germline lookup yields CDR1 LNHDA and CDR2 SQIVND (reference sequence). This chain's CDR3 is CASSIRRRGGGEQFF. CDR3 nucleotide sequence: TGTGCCAGTAGTATAAGAAGGAGGGGTGGCGGTGAGCAGTTCTTC.

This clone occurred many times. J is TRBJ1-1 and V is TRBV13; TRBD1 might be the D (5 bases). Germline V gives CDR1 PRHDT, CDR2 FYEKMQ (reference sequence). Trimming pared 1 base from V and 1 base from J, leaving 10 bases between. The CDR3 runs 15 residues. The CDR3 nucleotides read TGTGCCAGCAGCTTAGCAGGGCAGGGGAACACTGAAGCTTTCTTT. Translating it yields CASSLAGQGNTEAFF.

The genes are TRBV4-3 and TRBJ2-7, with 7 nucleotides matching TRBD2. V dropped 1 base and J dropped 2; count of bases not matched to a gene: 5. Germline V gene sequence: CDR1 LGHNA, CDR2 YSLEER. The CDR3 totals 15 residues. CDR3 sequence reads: CASSQVLAPTYEQYF. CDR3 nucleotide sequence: TGCGCCAGCAGCCAAGTACTAGCGCCGACCTACGAGCAGTACTTC.